This is a list of T cell receptor beta chains from one sample in a study of blood T cell repertoires in COVID-19. TCRdb keeps only in-frame clones here, not all; method: immunoSEQ multiplex PCR. The sample includes roughly 200,000 clones, around 90% seen only once; the top ten take over 1.5%. Sequenced input: peripheral blood. These receptors all stem from a man between 65 and 85 years old with acute or convalescent COVID-19. The CDR3 runs from the conserved cysteine through the conserved F or W. Fields, in order: clone size, D gene, J gene, V gene, CDR3 DNA, CDR3 protein. D genes are given only for firm matches. Size tells how often a clone was seen (once, few, many) or the class of an expanded clone, and some rows leave it out.

clone size: once
D gene: TRBD2
J gene: TRBJ2-7
V gene: TRBV4-2
CDR3 DNA: TGTGCCAGCAGCCAAGGCGGTAGCGGGAGTTACGAGCAGTACTTC
CDR3 protein: CASSQGGSGSYEQYF

clone size: once
D gene: NA
J gene: TRBJ2-7
V gene: TRBV29-1
CDR3 DNA: TGCAGCGGTGGGGAGGAATACGAGCAGTACTTC
CDR3 protein: CSGGEEYEQYF

clone size: NA
D gene: NA
J gene: TRBJ2-1
V gene: TRBV9
CDR3 DNA: TGTGCCAGCAGCGTACGTCCCGACGGGAAAAATGAGCAGTTCTTC
CDR3 protein: CASSVRPDGKNEQFF

clone size: NA
D gene: TRBD1
J gene: TRBJ1-3
V gene: TRBV18
CDR3 DNA: TGTGCCAGCTCCCTCGACAGGGGGACTGGAAACACCATATATTTT
CDR3 protein: CASSLDRGTGNTIYF

clone size: NA
D gene: NA
J gene: TRBJ2-1
V gene: TRBV9
CDR3 DNA: TGTGCCAGCAGCGGTGACGACCGGGAGTTCTACAATGAGCAGTTCTTC
CDR3 protein: CASSGDDREFYNEQFF

clone size: NA
D gene: TRBD1
J gene: TRBJ2-7
V gene: TRBV11-1
CDR3 DNA: TGTGCCAGCAGCTTGTCCCAGGGGGTCGGCTACGAGCAGTACTTC
CDR3 protein: CASSLSQGVGYEQYF

clone size: NA
D gene: NA
J gene: TRBJ2-3
V gene: TRBV19
CDR3 DNA: TGTGCCAGTAGTCTCCGGGACTCCATTTACACAGATACGCAGTATTTT
CDR3 protein: CASSLRDSIYTDTQYF

clone size: NA
D gene: TRBD2
J gene: TRBJ2-7
V gene: TRBV19
CDR3 DNA: TGTGCCAGTAGTATTTCGATTAGCGGGAGCGGGTTGGCCTACGAGCAGTACTTC
CDR3 protein: CASSISISGSGLAYEQYF

clone size: NA
D gene: NA
J gene: TRBJ1-6
V gene: TRBV14
CDR3 DNA: TGTGCCAGCAGCCCCACGAGAGCGAGCTCCTATAATTCACCCCTCCACTTT
CDR3 protein: CASSPTRASSYNSPLHF

clone size: once
D gene: NA
J gene: TRBJ1-6
V gene: TRBV7-9
CDR3 DNA: TGTGCCAGCAGCTTAGGACAGGTTAATTCACCCCTCCACTTT
CDR3 protein: CASSLGQVNSPLHF

clone size: once
D gene: NA
J gene: TRBJ1-3
V gene: TRBV7-2
CDR3 DNA: TGTGCCAGCAGCTTAGCCACAACAGCTGGAAACACCATATATTTT
CDR3 protein: CASSLATTAGNTIYF

clone size: NA
D gene: NA
J gene: TRBJ1-4
V gene: TRBV28
CDR3 DNA: TGTGCCAGCAGTTTACGGGGGGCGAGGGAAAAACTGTTTTTT
CDR3 protein: CASSLRGAREKLFF

clone size: once
D gene: NA
J gene: TRBJ2-3
V gene: TRBV18
CDR3 DNA: TGTGCCAGCTCACCGTTAGATGGCACAGATACGCAGTATTTT
CDR3 protein: CASSPLDGTDTQYF

clone size: NA
D gene: NA
J gene: TRBJ1-2
V gene: TRBV6-5
CDR3 DNA: TGTGCCAGCAGTTACGACTCCGTCCTGGGGAGCTATGGCTACACCTTC
CDR3 protein: CASSYDSVLGSYGYTF

clone size: NA
D gene: NA
J gene: TRBJ1-2
V gene: TRBV6-6
CDR3 DNA: TGTGCCAGCAGTTACTCGTCGCCGGGTCTAGGTAGTGGCTACACCTTC
CDR3 protein: CASSYSSPGLGSGYTF

clone size: NA
D gene: TRBD1
J gene: TRBJ1-2
V gene: TRBV27
CDR3 DNA: TGTGCCAGCAGTTCACCGTCTCGGGACAGGGTATTGAGAGGCTACACCTTC
CDR3 protein: CASSSPSRDRVLRGYTF

clone size: NA
D gene: NA
J gene: TRBJ1-1
V gene: TRBV21-1
CDR3 DNA: TGTGCCAGCAGCAAAGGAGGCCCAAAGGACACTGAAGCTTTCTTT
CDR3 protein: CASSKGGPKDTEAFF

clone size: NA
D gene: NA
J gene: TRBJ2-4
V gene: TRBV28
CDR3 DNA: TGTGCCAGCTCCCCCGGGGGGCCAAACATTCAGTACTTC
CDR3 protein: CASSPGGPNIQYF

clone size: NA
D gene: TRBD1
J gene: TRBJ2-5
V gene: TRBV11-2
CDR3 DNA: TGTGCCAGCAGCTTAGGGGGGCAGGGGGCCGGGACCCAGTACTTC
CDR3 protein: CASSLGGQGAGTQYF

clone size: NA
D gene: NA
J gene: TRBJ1-1
V gene: TRBV27
CDR3 DNA: TGTGCCAGCAGTTTATATCAGGGCGCTGAAGCTTTCTTT
CDR3 protein: CASSLYQGAEAFF

clone size: NA
D gene: NA
J gene: TRBJ1-1
V gene: TRBV6-5
CDR3 DNA: TGTGCCAGCTTCCGAAACATGAACACTGAAGCTTTCTTT
CDR3 protein: CASFRNMNTEAFF

clone size: NA
D gene: NA
J gene: TRBJ2-1
V gene: TRBV6-2/TRBV6-3
CDR3 DNA: TGTGCCAGCAGCCGATATAGCGGTTACAATGAGCAGTTCTTC
CDR3 protein: CASSRYSGYNEQFF

clone size: NA
D gene: TRBD1
J gene: TRBJ2-3
V gene: TRBV3-1/TRBV3-2
CDR3 DNA: TGTGCCAGCAGCCCCTGGGACAGGACAGAGACAGATACGCAGTATTTT
CDR3 protein: CASSPWDRTETDTQYF

clone size: once
D gene: TRBD2
J gene: TRBJ2-1
V gene: TRBV10-3
CDR3 DNA: TGTGCCATCCACGTACAGCGGGAGGGATACAATGAGCAGTTCTTC
CDR3 protein: CAIHVQREGYNEQFF

clone size: NA
D gene: TRBD2
J gene: TRBJ2-3
V gene: TRBV24-1
CDR3 DNA: TGTGCCACCAGCCAGACTAGCGGGAGCGGAATGGGCACAGATACGCAGTATTTT
CDR3 protein: CATSQTSGSGMGTDTQYF

clone size: few
D gene: NA
J gene: TRBJ1-1
V gene: TRBV30
CDR3 DNA: TGTGCCTGGAGCCGTGGGGGGAGGACTGAAGCTTTCTTT
CDR3 protein: CAWSRGGRTEAFF

clone size: NA
D gene: NA
J gene: TRBJ2-6
V gene: TRBV19
CDR3 DNA: TGTGCCAGTAGTCCACTCGACCCTAAGGGGCTCTCTGGGGCCAACGTCCTGACTTTC
CDR3 protein: CASSPLDPKGLSGANVLTF

clone size: NA
D gene: NA
J gene: TRBJ2-7
V gene: TRBV5-5
CDR3 DNA: TGTGCCAGCAGCGGACAGGACTACCCGGGGTCCGAGCAGTACTTC
CDR3 protein: CASSGQDYPGSEQYF

clone size: NA
D gene: TRBD2
J gene: TRBJ2-7
V gene: TRBV3-1/TRBV3-2
CDR3 DNA: TGTGCCAGCAGCCAAGGGACTAGCGGTTACGAGCAGTACTTC
CDR3 protein: CASSQGTSGYEQYF

clone size: NA
D gene: NA
J gene: TRBJ1-2
V gene: TRBV4-1
CDR3 DNA: TGCGCCAGCAGCCAAGAAGAGGTGAAACGGGGTGGCTACACCTTC
CDR3 protein: CASSQEEVKRGGYTF

clone size: NA
D gene: NA
J gene: TRBJ2-7
V gene: TRBV5-5
CDR3 DNA: TGTGCCAGCAGCTTGGAAAGGACGGACTTCTACGAGCAGTACTTC
CDR3 protein: CASSLERTDFYEQYF

clone size: NA
D gene: TRBD2
J gene: TRBJ2-1
V gene: TRBV2
CDR3 DNA: TGTGCCAGCAGACCGACTAGCGGGAGCTCCTACAATGAGCAGTTCTTC
CDR3 protein: CASRPTSGSSYNEQFF

clone size: NA
D gene: NA
J gene: TRBJ1-5
V gene: TRBV5-6
CDR3 DNA: TGTGCCAGCAGCCCGTCGAGAGGGTTAAATCAGCCCCAGCATTTT
CDR3 protein: CASSPSRGLNQPQHF

clone size: NA
D gene: TRBD1
J gene: TRBJ2-7
V gene: TRBV7-9
CDR3 DNA: TGTGCCAGCAGCCTTCAGGGGGACGAGCAGTACTTC
CDR3 protein: CASSLQGDEQYF

clone size: NA
D gene: NA
J gene: TRBJ1-1
V gene: TRBV18
CDR3 DNA: TGTGCCAGCTCACTTTCGGAGACGGTGAACACTGAAGCTTTCTTT
CDR3 protein: CASSLSETVNTEAFF

clone size: NA
D gene: NA
J gene: TRBJ1-1
V gene: TRBV12-3/TRBV12-4
CDR3 DNA: TGTGCCAGCAGTTTAGGGTCCGGGACTGAAGCTTTCTTT
CDR3 protein: CASSLGSGTEAFF

clone size: few
D gene: TRBD2
J gene: TRBJ2-3
V gene: TRBV9
CDR3 DNA: TGTGCCAGCAGCCCAAATAGCGGGGCTAGCACAGATACGCAGTATTTT
CDR3 protein: CASSPNSGASTDTQYF

clone size: NA
D gene: TRBD2
J gene: TRBJ2-7
V gene: TRBV9
CDR3 DNA: TGTGCCAGCAGCTTCGGGGGGGTGAGCTCCTACGAGCAGTACTTC
CDR3 protein: CASSFGGVSSYEQYF

clone size: NA
D gene: TRBD2
J gene: TRBJ2-1
V gene: TRBV28
CDR3 DNA: TGTGCCATAGCGGGAGCAATCCATGAGCAGTTCTTC
CDR3 protein: CAIAGAIHEQFF

clone size: NA
D gene: NA
J gene: TRBJ1-4
V gene: TRBV7-9
CDR3 DNA: TGTGCCAGCAGCTTCGGTGGGTGGAGTGAAAAACTGTTTTTT
CDR3 protein: CASSFGGWSEKLFF

clone size: NA
D gene: NA
J gene: TRBJ2-2
V gene: TRBV24-1
CDR3 DNA: TGTGCCACCAGTGAGTCAGGGGCCGGGGAGCTGTTTTTT
CDR3 protein: CATSESGAGELFF

clone size: NA
D gene: NA
J gene: TRBJ1-6
V gene: TRBV12-3/TRBV12-4
CDR3 DNA: TGTGCCAGCAGGCCGGGTAATTCACCCCTCCACTTT
CDR3 protein: CASRPGNSPLHF

clone size: once
D gene: TRBD2
J gene: TRBJ2-7
V gene: TRBV15
CDR3 DNA: TGTGCCACCAGCGGACGACTAGCGACGCTCTACGAGCAGTACTTC
CDR3 protein: CATSGRLATLYEQYF

clone size: few
D gene: NA
J gene: TRBJ2-3
V gene: TRBV2
CDR3 DNA: TGTGCCAGCAGTTCCCTCCCAGATACGCAGTATTTT
CDR3 protein: CASSSLPDTQYF

clone size: NA
D gene: TRBD2
J gene: TRBJ2-4
V gene: TRBV19
CDR3 DNA: TGTGCCAGTAGAGGACTAGCGGGGAGGGTAGGAAACATTCAGTACTTC
CDR3 protein: CASRGLAGRVGNIQYF

clone size: once
D gene: TRBD1
J gene: TRBJ1-6
V gene: TRBV3-1/TRBV3-2
CDR3 DNA: TGTGCCAGCAGCCAGGAGGACAGGCCAACCCTCCACTTT
CDR3 protein: CASSQEDRPTLHF

clone size: NA
D gene: NA
J gene: TRBJ1-6
V gene: TRBV3-1/TRBV3-2
CDR3 DNA: TGTGCCAGCAGCCAAGTCGACAGCCAGAATTCACCCCTCCACTTT
CDR3 protein: CASSQVDSQNSPLHF

clone size: NA
D gene: NA
J gene: TRBJ2-7
V gene: TRBV28
CDR3 DNA: TGTGCCAGCAGTCGGGACTCCCTGGGAGAGCAGTACTTC
CDR3 protein: CASSRDSLGEQYF

clone size: few
D gene: TRBD1
J gene: TRBJ2-7
V gene: TRBV4-1
CDR3 DNA: TGCGCCAGCAGCCAAGATCGCAGTGTTGGCGGGACAGGGCGATCCTACGAGCAGTACTTC
CDR3 protein: CASSQDRSVGGTGRSYEQYF

clone size: NA
D gene: NA
J gene: TRBJ1-3
V gene: TRBV7-8
CDR3 DNA: TGTGCCAGCAGCCAAAATCGGGGAAACACCATATATTTT
CDR3 protein: CASSQNRGNTIYF

clone size: NA
D gene: NA
J gene: TRBJ2-7
V gene: TRBV5-4
CDR3 DNA: TGTGCCAGCAGCTTGGGAGGGAGTGGGCAGTACTTC
CDR3 protein: CASSLGGSGQYF

clone size: NA
D gene: NA
J gene: TRBJ1-1
V gene: TRBV13
CDR3 DNA: TGTGCCAGCAGCTTACAAACAGGGACGAACACTGAAGCTTTCTTT
CDR3 protein: CASSLQTGTNTEAFF

clone size: NA
D gene: TRBD2
J gene: TRBJ2-5
V gene: TRBV4-2
CDR3 DNA: TGTGCCAGCAGCCCTGGGACTAGCGGCGAGGAGACCCAGTACTTC
CDR3 protein: CASSPGTSGEETQYF